This T cell receptor beta chain is drawn from a study of tumor-infiltrating lymphocytes in oesophageal squamous cell carcinoma. TCRdb called the PCR reads again in MiXCR, with one record for every CDR3 protein. The data show 5,500 to 6,500 distinct CDR3 sequences, roughly 15% seen once. This clonotype was recorded many times. Trimming removed 8 bases at V and 1 base at J, with 5 bases between. This CDR3 region has 11 residues. Germline V gives CDR1 MNHNS, CDR2 SASEGT. The V gene is TRBV6-1, the J gene TRBJ2-5; D is ambiguous. The sequenced material came from esophageal tumor tissue. The clonotype comes from a male donor with esophageal squamous cell carcinoma. CDR3 residues: CASSFQETQYF. The DNA of the CDR3 is TGTGCCAGCTCCTTCCAAGAGACCCAGTACTTC.